A selection of T cell receptor beta chains follows, all from one sample in a study of PD-L1 blockade in urothelial cancer. Assay used: immunoSEQ multiplex PCR; TCRdb lists only in-frame clones, some missing. The sample yields about 72,000 clones, about 85% seen once. The sequenced sample was PBMCs, obtained around atezolizumab (anti-PD-L1) treatment. These TCRs come from a man between 65 and 85 years old with urothelial cancer. Each CDR3 is given without its conserved first and last residue.

v_gene: TRBV19
j_gene: TRBJ2-3
CDR3aa: ASSINRVDTQY

v_gene: TRBV10-3
j_gene: TRBJ1-5
CDR3aa: AISKENQPQH

v_gene: TRBV18
j_gene: TRBJ2-2
CDR3aa: ASSPVTGGTGELF

v_gene: TRBV21-1
j_gene: TRBJ2-3
CDR3aa: ASSFRDRGLTDTQY

v_gene: TRBV28
j_gene: TRBJ2-3
CDR3aa: ASSLSSPPSVSTQY

v_gene: TRBV28
j_gene: TRBJ2-5
CDR3aa: ASSTRRGTRTIAETQY

v_gene: TRBV6-4
j_gene: TRBJ2-1
CDR3aa: ASSLAGDSNEQF

v_gene: TRBV29-1
j_gene: TRBJ2-3
CDR3aa: SVGVRGPSTDTQY

v_gene: TRBV7-9
j_gene: TRBJ1-1
CDR3aa: ASSSTALATEAF

v_gene: TRBV7-9
j_gene: TRBJ2-2
CDR3aa: ASSLGGGAANTGELF

v_gene: TRBV19
j_gene: TRBJ2-2
CDR3aa: ASTLPLTGELF

v_gene: TRBV19
j_gene: TRBJ1-1
CDR3aa: ASRIRSEAEAF

v_gene: TRBV19
j_gene: TRBJ1-2
CDR3aa: ASFSGLAGYT

v_gene: TRBV10-3
j_gene: TRBJ1-2
CDR3aa: AISEVNRANYGYT

v_gene: TRBV5-1
j_gene: TRBJ2-1
CDR3aa: ASSPGLTNNEQF

v_gene: TRBV15
j_gene: TRBJ2-5
CDR3aa: ATSRDLLGPETQY

v_gene: TRBV28
j_gene: TRBJ1-5
CDR3aa: ASSEQGLGNQPQH

v_gene: TRBV25-1
j_gene: TRBJ1-6
CDR3aa: ASSRGAFYNSPLH

v_gene: TRBV2
j_gene: TRBJ1-2
CDR3aa: ASSGTARTRYT

v_gene: TRBV5-1
j_gene: TRBJ2-1
CDR3aa: ASSLAPGLDEQF

v_gene: TRBV30
j_gene: TRBJ2-7
CDR3aa: AWSPGLAGSYEQY

v_gene: TRBV28
j_gene: TRBJ2-7
CDR3aa: ASSSPGTGRYEQY

v_gene: TRBV9
j_gene: TRBJ2-3
CDR3aa: ASSVGGRIASTDTQY

v_gene: TRBV6-6
j_gene: TRBJ1-3
CDR3aa: ASSSTRVGSGNTIY

v_gene: TRBV28
j_gene: TRBJ1-4
CDR3aa: ASSGITQRGEKLF

v_gene: TRBV7-4
j_gene: TRBJ2-5
CDR3aa: ASSLFCGLGRGRHETQY

v_gene: TRBV11-3
j_gene: TRBJ2-2
CDR3aa: ASSLDSNTGELF

v_gene: TRBV6-1
j_gene: TRBJ1-5
CDR3aa: ASRARGGNQPQH

v_gene: TRBV10-3
j_gene: TRBJ2-3
CDR3aa: AISGSGVESTDTQY

v_gene: TRBV7-9
j_gene: TRBJ2-1
CDR3aa: ASSLGGSGGNEQF

v_gene: TRBV27
j_gene: TRBJ1-5
CDR3aa: ASSFSRAYQPQH

v_gene: TRBV6-5
j_gene: TRBJ2-7
CDR3aa: ATRKTGGYEQY

v_gene: TRBV7-8
j_gene: TRBJ2-7
CDR3aa: ASSFQGTTYEQY

v_gene: TRBV5-1
j_gene: TRBJ2-1
CDR3aa: ASSLSGNSVNEQF

v_gene: TRBV10-1
j_gene: TRBJ2-2
CDR3aa: ASSESTVGELF

v_gene: TRBV19
j_gene: TRBJ2-1
CDR3aa: ASHPYGDFYNEQF

v_gene: TRBV5-6
j_gene: TRBJ1-2
CDR3aa: ASSFGQAFYGYT

v_gene: TRBV28
j_gene: TRBJ2-3
CDR3aa: ASSGTGTRYTQY

v_gene: TRBV15
j_gene: TRBJ2-5
CDR3aa: ATSSGRGQETQY

v_gene: TRBV19
j_gene: TRBJ2-5
CDR3aa: ASTRTGSETQY

v_gene: TRBV7-9
j_gene: TRBJ2-5
CDR3aa: ASSSGALAGVLQETQY

v_gene: TRBV5-1
j_gene: TRBJ2-1
CDR3aa: ASSHRKPYNEQF

v_gene: TRBV18
j_gene: TRBJ2-4
CDR3aa: ASSPGTSANIQY

v_gene: TRBV6-5
j_gene: TRBJ1-1
CDR3aa: ASSYLGQGLNTEAF

v_gene: TRBV19
j_gene: TRBJ2-7
CDR3aa: ASGEGTGTSYEQY

v_gene: TRBV29-1
j_gene: TRBJ1-1
CDR3aa: SVQSGDPEAF

v_gene: TRBV28
j_gene: TRBJ2-7
CDR3aa: ASTIETGGYEQY

v_gene: TRBV4-1
j_gene: TRBJ1-3
CDR3aa: ASSQLNRGGSGNTIY